This T cell receptor beta chain was sequenced in a study of vaccination and CD4 T cells after COVID-19. Study-wide context: The convalescents were made up of six males and four females, two of whom were Hispanic.

Of note for this clonotype: The antigen remains undetermined.

In germline, CDR1 is MNHNS, CDR2 SASEGT. The germline V and J ends were trimmed by 4 bases and 4 bases, with 14 bases remaining between them. The CDR3 runs to 15 residues. MiXCR was run by TCRdb on the PCR reads, yielding one entry per CDR3 protein. The sample lists fewer than 20,000 distinct CDR3 sequences, less than 80% occurring once. Broader study findings: Reactive clonotype counts went from median around 20 after infection to roughly 40 after vaccination, nonsignificantly.

Sample: CD4+ T cells from blood, taken before SARS-CoV-2 vaccination. The sequence derives from a human donor who had recovered from COVID-19. This chain joins TRBV6-1 and TRBJ1-3; maybe TRBD1 (5 bases). Here the CDR3 reads CASSADQGSGNTIYF. CDR3 bases: TGTGCCAGCAGTGCTGACCAGGGTTCCGGAAACACCATATATTTT.